The 27 T cell receptor beta chains presented below share a single source sample, sequenced in a study of blood T cell repertoires in COVID-19. Using immunoSEQ multiplex PCR, the repertoire was profiled, and TCRdb retains in-frame clones only, with some absent. The data contain roughly 140,000 clones, more than 80% of them singletons. The specimen was peripheral blood. The source is a human donor in a cohort sampled during active COVID-19.

The J gene is TRBJ2-3, the V gene TRBV6-5; 7 bases line up with TRBD1. This CDR3 is built from 14 residues. The V gene end was trimmed by 8 bases and the J gene end by 3 bases; junction bases not matched to a gene: 8. The germline V gene has CDR1 MNHEY and CDR2 SVGAGI. In DNA, the CDR3 is TGTGCCAGCCAGATCGGGACAGCAACAGATACGCAGTATTTT. Its translation: CASQIGTATDTQYF.

The rearrangement joins TRBV12-3 or TRBV12-4 to TRBJ2-7, with 7 bases matching TRBD1. This CDR3 has 13 amino acids. Unmatched junction bases numbered 12, after V lost 7 bases and J lost 9 bases. For the CDR3, the DNA is TGTGCCAGCACCCGGGACAGTTTCTTGGGGCAGTACTTC. Translated: CASTRDSFLGQYF.

The V and J genes are TRBV18 and TRBJ1-1; no definite D call. CDR1 is KGHSH and CDR2 is LQKENI in the germline V gene. The V gene lost 3 bases and the J gene lost 5 bases, with 7 bases spanning the gap. This CDR3 contains 12 residues. DNA for the CDR3: TGTGCCAGCTCACCCCTAGAGACTGAAGCTTTCTTT. Translation gives CASSPLETEAFF.

The chain couples TRBV19 to TRBJ2-7, with 9 bases identical to TRBD1. V was clipped by 5 bases and J by 4 bases; unmatched bases: 6. Germline loops: CDR1 LNHDA, CDR2 SQIVND (reference sequence). The CDR3 runs 14 residues. The CDR3 DNA reads as TGTGCCAGTAGTGGGCACAGGGGGCTGTACGAGCAGTACTTC. It is translated as CASSGHRGLYEQYF. Full variable domain (outside the CDR3, taken from reference TRBV19 and TRBJ2-7): DGGITQSPKYLFRKEGQNVTLSCEQNLNHDAMYWYRQDPGQGLRLIYYSQIVNDFQKGDIAEGYSVSREKKESFPLTVTSAQKNPTAFYLCASSGHRGLYEQYFGPGTRLTVT.

This chain joins TRBV7-2 and TRBJ1-2, with 7 bases lining up with TRBD1. In germline, CDR1 is SGHTA, CDR2 FQGNSA. V dropped 2 bases and J dropped 2; count of bases not matched to a gene: 11. The CDR3 has 17 residues. The CDR3 nucleotides are TGTGCCAGCAGCTTAAACTCGAGGAGGGGACAGAACTATGGCTACACCTTC. As protein: CASSLNSRRGQNYGYTF.

The DNA for the CDR3 is TGTGCCAGCAGTCCCCAATTGAACACTGAAGCTTTCTTT. It encodes CASSPQLNTEAFF. The chain uses TRBV12-3 or TRBV12-4 and TRBJ1-1, with D unclear. This CDR3 spans 13 amino acids. V was clipped by 5 bases and J by 0 bases, with 7 bases between them.

The V and J genes are TRBV15 and TRBJ2-7; 12 bases agree with TRBD2. Trimming at V came to 0 bases and at J to 1 base, leaving 7 bases not matched to a gene. CDR1 is LNHNV, CDR2 YYDKDF, per germline (reference sequence). CDR3 size: 18 residues. This CDR3 reads CATSRDPSGGAWSYEQYF. CDR3 coding DNA: TGTGCCACCAGCAGAGACCCTAGCGGGGGGGCCTGGTCCTACGAGCAGTACTTC.

The chain carries TRBV6-6 and TRBJ2-2; D is undetermined. V gave up 6 bases and J gave up 2 bases, with 16 bases separating them. The CDR3 spans 16 residues. The V gene's germline CDR1 is MNHNY and CDR2 SVGAGI (reference sequence). CDR3 bases: TGTGCCAGCAGAAGAATTGCCTCCGGTAACACCGGGGAGCTGTTTTTT. Its protein product is CASRRIASGNTGELFF.

The chain joins TRBV18 to TRBJ1-1, with 7 bases fitting TRBD1. CDR3 length equals 13 residues. The germline V gene encodes CDR1 KGHSH and CDR2 LQKENI. V was pared by 4 bases and J by 5 bases, with 4 bases of the junction left unmatched. The CDR3 region is CASSQSTGTEAFF. The DNA for the CDR3 is TGTGCCAGCTCACAATCGACAGGGACTGAAGCTTTCTTT.

As to this clone: The sample has other DNA sequences that encode this CDR3 too. The rearrangement links TRBV6-5 to TRBJ2-2; D ambiguous. The CDR3 extends over 11 amino acids. The germline V and J ends were trimmed by 7 bases and 7 bases, with 7 bases remaining between them. Germline-derived CDR1 and CDR2 are MNHEY and SVGAGI. In nucleotides, the CDR3 is TGTGCCAGCAACAGAAACGGGGAGCTGTTTTTT. This translates into CASNRNGELFF.

This rearrangement joins TRBV2 to TRBJ2-5; D is possibly TRBD1 (5 bases). CDR3 size: 13 residues. The V gene's germline CDR1 is SNHLY and CDR2 FYNNEI. The V end was cut by 7 bases, the J end by 0 bases, with 9 bases between. The CDR3, as DNA: TGTGCCAGCACCCTGGACAACCAAGAGACCCAGTACTTC. Amino acid sequence: CASTLDNQETQYF.

The chain combines TRBV15 with TRBJ2-7, with unresolved D. Germline values: CDR1 LNHNV, CDR2 YYDKDF (reference sequence). The CDR3 has 13 amino acids. Trimming removed 2 bases from V and 4 bases from J, with 9 bases in between. DNA for the CDR3: TGTGCCACCAGCAGACCTCAGAGGTACGAGCAGTACTTC. It encodes CATSRPQRYEQYF.

The genes are TRBV4-2 and TRBJ1-2; 8 bases line up with TRBD1. The germline gives CDR1 LGHNA, CDR2 YNFKEQ. This CDR3 has 15 amino acids. Germline trimming cut 2 bases from V and 4 bases from J; bases unmatched to any gene: 6. The CDR3 reads CASSQTPGQVYGYTF. The CDR3 DNA is TGTGCCAGCAGCCAAACCCCGGGACAGGTCTATGGCTACACCTTC.

CDR3 loop: CASSVESGARSYEQYF. The CDR3, as DNA: TGTGCCAGCAGCGTAGAGAGCGGGGCCCGCTCCTACGAGCAGTACTTC. The gene calls are TRBV9 and TRBJ2-7; 7 nucleotides agree with TRBD2. CDR1 and CDR2 from the germline V gene are SGDLS and YYNGEE. The V and J ends lost 0 bases and 0 bases, in that order; junction bases with no gene match: 6. This CDR3 is 16 amino acids long.

The CDR3 is CASSVDGGTEAFF. The CDR3 DNA reads as TGTGCCAGCAGCGTAGATGGGGGGACTGAAGCTTTCTTT. The chain employs TRBV9 and TRBJ1-1; a possible D gene is TRBD1 (5 bases). V was pared by 0 bases and J by 5 bases, with 8 bases between. The CDR3 covers 13 residues. Germline values: CDR1 SGDLS, CDR2 YYNGEE.

The chain combines TRBV6-1 with TRBJ1-2, with D possibly being TRBD1 (5 bases). The V end was cut by 0 bases, the J end by 3 bases, with 8 bases between. The germline V gene has CDR1 MNHNS and CDR2 SASEGT. This CDR3 region has 14 residues. DNA of the CDR3: TGTGCCAGCAGTGAAGCGGGGGGGGACTATGGCTACACCTTC. Residues: CASSEAGGDYGYTF.

The gene calls are TRBV11-2 and TRBJ2-6; 8 nucleotides align to TRBD1. The CDR3 loop spans 16 amino acids. The V gene's germline CDR1 is SGHAT and CDR2 FQNNGV. J lost 2 bases, V lost 5 bases, and 5 bases had no gene match. DNA of the CDR3: TGTGCCAGCAGCCCGGACAGGGCCCCTGGGGCCAACGTCCTGACTTTC. Protein sequence: CASSPDRAPGANVLTF.

V is TRBV28 and J is TRBJ2-2; D is possibly TRBD2 (5 bases). The CDR3 has 13 residues. Trimming stripped 5 bases from V and 1 base from J, with 5 bases between. Germline V CDR1 and CDR2: MDHEN, SYDVKM. In DNA, the CDR3 is TGTGCCAGCAGTGGAGGGAACACCGGGGAGCTGTTTTTT. Amino acids: CASSGGNTGELFF.

The chain links TRBV20-1 to TRBJ2-3; 7 nucleotides line up with TRBD2. The CDR3 runs to 15 residues. Germline CDR1 is DFQATT and CDR2 is SNEGSKA (reference sequence). Germline trimming cut 3 bases from V and 2 bases from J; bases unmatched to any gene: 8. CDR3 DNA sequence: TGCAGTGCTAGTTTACCAGCGGGGTCCACAGATACGCAGTATTTT. This gives the protein CSASLPAGSTDTQYF.

The chain recombines TRBV5-6 with TRBJ1-2; D is undetermined. The germline V gene encodes CDR1 SGHDT and CDR2 YYEEEE. Trimming cost V 4 bases and J 1 base, with 5 bases left between them. The length of the CDR3 is 12 residues. The CDR3: CASSILNYGYTF. CDR3 nucleotide sequence: TGTGCCAGCAGCATTCTTAACTATGGCTACACCTTC.

This CDR3 is CASSQLGQRLGGNTIYF. DNA for the CDR3: TGTGCCAGCAGCCAATTAGGACAGCGCCTCGGCGGAAACACCATATATTTT. The genes are TRBV14 and TRBJ1-3, with D maybe TRBD1 (6 bases). This CDR3 is built from 17 residues. V dropped 2 bases and J dropped 4 bases, with 18 bases sitting between them. Looked up from germline, CDR1 is SGHDN and CDR2 is FVKESK.

V and J are TRBV7-2 and TRBJ2-3; perhaps TRBD1 as D (5 bases). Germline V lookup: CDR1 SGHTA, CDR2 FQGNSA. The V and J ends lost 1 base and 4 bases respectively, with 15 bases between them. There are 16 residues in the CDR3. The DNA of the CDR3 is TGTGCCAGCAGCTTAGTTTCCCCAGGGTACCCAGATACGCAGTATTTT. As protein: CASSLVSPGYPDTQYF.

This clone was counted only a few times. The chain joins TRBV10-2 to TRBJ2-7; 8 bases map to TRBD2. CDR3 length: 14 amino acids. CDR1 and CDR2 (germline): WSHSY, SAAADI. The trim removed 3 bases at V and 4 bases at J, leaving 5 bases unmatched. This CDR3 is CASSDYTSGYEQYF. CDR3 sequence (DNA): TGCGCCAGCAGTGATTATACTAGCGGTTACGAGCAGTACTTC.

The rearrangement links TRBV6-2 or TRBV6-3 to TRBJ2-7; D unresolved. The CDR3 loop spans 15 amino acids. Trimming pared 2 bases from V and 0 bases from J, leaving 11 bases between. Germline V gives CDR1 MNHEY, CDR2 SVGEGT. CDR3 loop: CASSYVLGNSYEQYF. The CDR3 nucleotides are TGTGCCAGCAGTTACGTTCTTGGCAACTCCTACGAGCAGTACTTC.

V is TRBV10-3 and J is TRBJ1-4; 7 bases align to TRBD1. Per germline, CDR1 ENHRY and CDR2 SYGVKD. V shed 10 bases and J 4 bases; nucleotides not matched to a gene: 12. There are 15 residues in the CDR3. Here the CDR3 DNA reads TGTGCCACCCAAGGCCAACAGGGGTATAATGAAAAACTGTTTTTT. Residues: CATQGQQGYNEKLFF.

This clone has just one count. V and J are TRBV6-1 and TRBJ2-7; D is possibly TRBD2 (6 bases). From germline, CDR1 is MNHNS and CDR2 SASEGT. Trimming took off 3 bases at V and 3 bases at J, with 12 bases between the two ends. The CDR3 length is 14 residues. Written as DNA, the CDR3 is TGTGCCAGCAGTGAGGTGGGGACTCACTACGAGCAGTACTTC. Its protein is CASSEVGTHYEQYF.

The V and J genes are TRBV10-3 and TRBJ2-5, with 13 bases fitting TRBD2. J lost 5 bases, V lost 10 bases, and 7 bases had no gene match. CDR1 is ENHRY and CDR2 is SYGVKD in the germline V gene. The length of the CDR3 is 14 residues. The CDR3: CARVTSGGRETQYF. CDR3 nucleotides: TGTGCCAGGGTGACTAGCGGGGGGCGGGAGACCCAGTACTTC.